A selection of T cell receptor beta chains follows, all from one sample in a study of neoadjuvant anti-PD-1 for oral cavity cancer. Libraries were prepared by immunoSEQ multiplex PCR; TCRdb keeps only in-frame clonotypes and omits some of them. Among 10,000 or so clones listed, less than 70% were seen once. The sequenced sample was PBMCs, obtained after nivolumab (anti-PD-1) treatment. The source is a person aged 35 to 85 with oral cavity squamous cell carcinoma. The CDR3 runs from the conserved cysteine through the conserved F or W. The order of the fields is J gene, D gene, V gene, clone size, CDR3 DNA, CDR3 protein. D genes are given only for firm matches. Clone size appears in some rows only: once, few, many, or a class for an expanded clone.

>TRBJ2-3|.|TRBV11-1|few
TGTGCCAGCAGCTTAGCCGCCAGCCTAGATACGCAGTATTTT
CASSLAASLDTQYF
>TRBJ1-2|.|TRBV7-9|.
TGTGCCAGCAGTTTCTCAGGAAGGGGCGGCTATGGCTACACCTTC
CASSFSGRGGYGYTF
>TRBJ2-1|TRBD1|TRBV13|.
TGTGCCAGCAGCTTAGGTACCTCCGGGACAGGCTCCTACAATGAGCAGTTCTTC
CASSLGTSGTGSYNEQFF
>TRBJ2-3|TRBD2|TRBV7-8|.
TGTGCCAGCAGCTCCCAGCGGGATAGCGTTACGCAGTATTTT
CASSSQRDSVTQYF
>TRBJ2-7|TRBD2|TRBV10-3|.
TGTGCCATCAGTGAGGGAGAAGGCGGGAGGGTCGACGAGCAGTACTTC
CAISEGEGGRVDEQYF
>TRBJ2-7|.|TRBV11-3|few
TGTGCCAGCAGCCTGGGAGGAAGGGACTACGAGCAGTACTTC
CASSLGGRDYEQYF
>TRBJ1-5|.|TRBV5-6|.
TGTGCCAGCAGTCAAGCCGGGGATAATCAGCCCCAGCATTTT
CASSQAGDNQPQHF
>TRBJ2-3|TRBD2|TRBV11-2|.
TGTGCCAGCAGCCCCCGCGGGGGGACTAGCACAGATACGCAGTATTTT
CASSPRGGTSTDTQYF
>TRBJ2-1|TRBD1|TRBV2|.
TGTGCCAGCAGTGAGGGGACAGGGAGTGAGCAGTTCTTC
CASSEGTGSEQFF
>TRBJ1-2|.|TRBV6-6|.
TGTGCCAGCTTAAATCGCCCGGACTATGGCTACACCTTC
CASLNRPDYGYTF
>TRBJ2-3|TRBD2|TRBV6-5|.
TGTGCCAGCGCGCTAGCGGGTTCGGTAACGCAGTATTTT
CASALAGSVTQYF
>TRBJ2-5|.|TRBV11-2|once
TGTGCCAGCAGCTCCTGGGCCCAAGAGACCCAGTACTTC
CASSSWAQETQYF
>TRBJ2-7|.|TRBV5-1|.
TGCGCCAGCAAAGAGCGGCCGGAAGCCTACGAGCAGTACTTC
CASKERPEAYEQYF
>TRBJ2-7|TRBD1|TRBV2|few
TGTGCCAGCACCCTACAGGGGGACTACGAGCAGTACTTC
CASTLQGDYEQYF
>TRBJ1-5|.|TRBV19|.
TGTGCCAGTAGTTCCCGGGAGGTCCCGGGGCAGCCCCAGCATTTT
CASSSREVPGQPQHF
>TRBJ1-2|TRBD1|TRBV2|few
TGTGCCAGCAGCCTGACAGGGACAACTAATGGCTACACCTTC
CASSLTGTTNGYTF
>TRBJ2-7|.|TRBV29-1|.
TGCAGCGTTGAGAACTCCTACGAGCAGTACTTC
CSVENSYEQYF
>TRBJ2-7|TRBD1|TRBV7-9|.
TGTGCCAGCAGCTCGACAGGGTGGGGCGAGCAGTACTTC
CASSSTGWGEQYF
>TRBJ1-1|.|TRBV19|.
TGTGCCAGTAGTATAGATCTGATCACTGAAGCTTTCTTT
CASSIDLITEAFF
>TRBJ2-2|.|TRBV10-3|.
TGTGCCATCGGTCTTCTCTATACCGCGAACACCGGGGAGCTGTTTTTT
CAIGLLYTANTGELFF
>TRBJ2-3|TRBD2|TRBV14|.
TGTGCCAGCAGCCAAGATCTCGTCGGGAGGGGATACACAGATACGCAGTATTTT
CASSQDLVGRGYTDTQYF
>TRBJ2-7|.|TRBV5-6|.
TGTGCCAGCAGCTTGGGCATCTACGAGCAGTACTTC
CASSLGIYEQYF
>TRBJ1-2|.|TRBV6-1|.
TGTGCCAGCAGTGAAGTCCGGCCCCCCTATGGCTACACCTTC
CASSEVRPPYGYTF
>TRBJ1-2|.|TRBV28|.
TGTGCCAGCACCTATCTGAGGGATATGAATGGCTACACCTTC
CASTYLRDMNGYTF
>TRBJ1-3|.|TRBV10-1|few
TGCGCCAGCAGTGAGTCGACTGGGAACGCAGGACAGAGGTTT
CASSESTGNAGQRF
>TRBJ2-7|.|TRBV6-1|.
TGTGCCAGCAGTCTAACGTTCTACGAGCAGTACTTC
CASSLTFYEQYF
>TRBJ2-7|.|TRBV15|.
TGTGCCACCAGCGACAGGACTTCCTACGAGCAGTACTTC
CATSDRTSYEQYF
>TRBJ1-5|TRBD1|TRBV18|.
TGTGCCAGCTCACCACGGACAGGGCATTTGGATCAGCCCCAGCATTTT
CASSPRTGHLDQPQHF
>TRBJ1-2|TRBD1|TRBV5-1|.
TGCGCCAGCAGCTTGGGGGGACAGAGAGCCTATGGCTACACCTTC
CASSLGGQRAYGYTF
>TRBJ1-2|TRBD1|TRBV6-1|.
TGTGCCAGCAGACCCTATGACAGGGACGGAAATGGCTACACCTTC
CASRPYDRDGNGYTF
>TRBJ2-1|.|TRBV5-4|.
TGTGCCAGCAGCTTGCCCGTCAGCCATGAGCAGTTCTTC
CASSLPVSHEQFF
>TRBJ2-1|TRBD1|TRBV7-9|.
TGTGCCAGCAGCTTAGGACAGGGGGCGGGCGATGAGCAGTTCTTC
CASSLGQGAGDEQFF
>TRBJ2-3|.|TRBV6-6|.
TGTGCCAGCAGTAAAGGGGCTGAAGCAGATACGCAGTATTTT
CASSKGAEADTQYF
>TRBJ1-1|TRBD1|TRBV18|.
TGTGCCAGCTCAGCATATGGGGCAGGGGGGAACACTGAAGCTTTCTTT
CASSAYGAGGNTEAFF
>TRBJ2-5|.|TRBV7-2|.
TGTGCCAGCAGGAGACGGGGGGCCCCCCAAGAGACCCAGTACTTC
CASRRRGAPQETQYF
>TRBJ2-3|TRBD2|TRBV2|.
TGTGCCAGCAGTGTTGACGGGAGGCGCACAGATACGCAGTATTTT
CASSVDGRRTDTQYF
>TRBJ2-7|TRBD1|TRBV6-1|.
TGTGCCAGCAGTGAACCTTTCGGGACAGCCTCCTACGAGCAGTACTTC
CASSEPFGTASYEQYF
>TRBJ2-6|.|TRBV14|.
TGTGCCAGCAGCCAAGGTGGGGCCAACGTCCTGACTTTC
CASSQGGANVLTF
>TRBJ1-6|.|TRBV28|.
TGTGCCAGCACGGAAAGTCATTCACCCCTCCACTTT
CASTESHSPLHF
>TRBJ1-3|TRBD1|TRBV2|.
TGTGCCAGCAGTCACTCTGGACAGGGGAGCTCTGGAAACACCATATATTTT
CASSHSGQGSSGNTIYF
>TRBJ2-1|.|TRBV5-1|.
TGCGCCAGCAGCACGACCCCGGGGGCGAGGGTGAATGAGCAGTTCTTC
CASSTTPGARVNEQFF
>TRBJ1-6|TRBD1|TRBV28|.
TGTGCCAGCAGTTTAAGGGACAGGCATTCACCCCTCCACTTT
CASSLRDRHSPLHF
>TRBJ2-2|.|TRBV6-1|.
TGTGCCAGCAGTGGCTGGGGAGCCCCTCGGACCGGGGAGCTGTTTTTT
CASSGWGAPRTGELFF
>TRBJ2-3|TRBD2|TRBV13|.
TGTGCCAGCAGCCAGTGGCAGCGGGGATTTTCCTCTAGCAGGGATACGCAGTATTTT
CASSQWQRGFSSSRDTQYF
>TRBJ2-3|.|TRBV11-3|.
TGTGCCAGCAGCTTAGTGGGAGGAGCAGATACGCAGTATTTT
CASSLVGGADTQYF
>TRBJ1-4|.|TRBV9|.
TGTGCCAGCAGCGTAGCTGAGGGTGAACTGTTTTTT
CASSVAEGELFF
>TRBJ2-5|.|TRBV2|.
TGTGCCAGCAGTAGAGAGACCCAGTACTTC
CASSRETQYF
>TRBJ2-7|.|TRBV10-1|.
TGCGCCAGCAGTGAGATAGCGGACTACGAGCAGTACTTC
CASSEIADYEQYF
>TRBJ1-2|.|TRBV7-2|.
TGTGCCAGCAGCCCTTCCCTGGCAGGGGCGGGAGGGGGCTACACCTTC
CASSPSLAGAGGGYTF
>TRBJ2-5|TRBD2|TRBV27|.
TGTGCCAGCAGTTTCGGACTAGCGGGAGTGCAAGAGACCCAGTACTTC
CASSFGLAGVQETQYF
>TRBJ1-1|TRBD1|TRBV5-1|.
TGCGCCAGCAGCTTGGAGACAGGGGGGTGGACTGAAGCTTTCTTT
CASSLETGGWTEAFF